The entry that follows covers one T cell receptor (beta chain) sequence. V dropped 1 base and J dropped 4 bases, with 11 bases sitting between them. The CDR3 consists of 15 residues. Germline assignment: CDR1 SGDLS and CDR2 YYNGEE. Generated by immunoSEQ multiplex PCR, the TCRdb table keeps only in-frame clones and is missing some. The sample gives roughly 320,000 clones, almost 85% of which show up once; more than 6% is in the top ten. These data come from a study of blood T cell repertoires in COVID-19. The receptor comes from a human donor in a cohort sampled during active COVID-19. The sample taken for sequencing was peripheral blood. V and J are TRBV9 and TRBJ1-4; D possibly corresponds to TRBD1 (6 bases). CDR3 residues: CASSVRDTVNEKLFF. In nucleotides, the CDR3 is TGTGCCAGCAGCGTACGGGACACAGTTAATGAAAAACTGTTTTTT.